Following are 18 T cell receptor beta chains from one sample sequenced in a study of cytomegalovirus exposure and HLA in healthy donors. Method: immunoSEQ multiplex PCR; TCRdb's copy keeps in-frame clones and lacks some. The sample lists 150,000 to 200,000 clones, 89% occurring once. The specimen was PBMCs. The receptors were gathered from a woman in her late teens or twenties in good health and CMV-seropositive.

This chain links TRBV7-9 with TRBJ1-5; 7 bases align to TRBD1. V shed 6 bases, J shed 5 bases, and the junction held 10 bases outside the gene matches. This CDR3 contains 15 residues. The V gene's germline CDR1 is SEHNR and CDR2 FQNEAQ (reference sequence). The CDR3 protein is CASSLYRGGDQPQHF. The DNA of the CDR3 is TGTGCCAGCAGTTTGTACAGGGGTGGGGATCAGCCCCAGCATTTT.

J is TRBJ2-1 and V is TRBV7-3, with 10 bases lining up with TRBD1. V shed 6 bases and J 10 bases; nucleotides not matched to a gene: 9. The germline CDR1 and CDR2 sequences are SGHTA and FQGTGA. CDR3 length: 14 residues. The CDR3 sequence: CASRRDRGEVEQFF. CDR3 coding DNA: TGTGCCAGCAGGAGGGACAGGGGAGAGGTAGAGCAGTTCTTC.

The V and J genes are TRBV29-1 and TRBJ1-1; 12 positions match TRBD1. This CDR3 has 15 amino acids. Germline CDR1 reads SQVTM; CDR2 reads ANQGSEA. Trimming took 6 bases from V and 3 from J; bases not matched to a gene: 8. The CDR3 protein is CSVRRDRGLYTEAFF. The DNA of the CDR3 is TGCAGCGTCCGCCGGGACAGGGGGCTCTACACTGAAGCTTTCTTT.

The V gene is TRBV7-2, the J gene TRBJ2-2; 7 positions match TRBD1. With 5 bases clipped from V and 4 bases from J, the junction kept 10 bases outside the gene matches. Germline V gives CDR1 SGHTA, CDR2 FQGNSA. The CDR3 extends over 16 amino acids. This CDR3 is CASSRDRVLATGELFF. The CDR3, as DNA: TGTGCCAGCAGCCGAGACAGGGTTTTGGCCACCGGGGAGCTGTTTTTT.

CDR3 sequence: CASSGEASGRYEQYF. DNA for the CDR3: TGCGCCAGCAGCGGGGAGGCTAGCGGGAGGTACGAGCAGTACTTC. This chain connects TRBV5-1 to TRBJ2-7; 11 positions agree with TRBD2. V lost 4 bases to trimming and J lost 4 bases; unmatched junction nucleotides: 7. CDR1 and CDR2 (germline): SGHRS, YFSETQ. The CDR3 runs 15 residues.

This clone appeared once. The chain is built from TRBV12-5 and TRBJ2-2; D perhaps matches TRBD2 (7 bases). Germline values: CDR1 LGHNT, CDR2 FRNRAP. The CDR3 contains 16 residues. Deletions cut 6 bases from V and 6 bases from J, with 20 bases between. CDR3 loop: CASGSGALASAGELFF. The CDR3 coding sequence is TGTGCTAGTGGGTCGGGGGCACTAGCGAGTGCCGGGGAGCTGTTTTTT.

The chain uses TRBV30 and TRBJ2-5; the D gene is possibly TRBD2 (5 bases). Germline CDR1 is GTSNPN and CDR2 is SVGIG (reference sequence). V dropped 2 bases and J dropped 3 bases, with 19 bases sitting between them. The CDR3 runs 16 residues. The CDR3, as DNA: TGTGCCTGGAGTCCTATGTTGAGCGGAACTAAAGAGACCCAGTACTTC. Translated, it gives CAWSPMLSGTKETQYF.

The V call is TRBV5-1, the J call TRBJ2-7; 7 bases match TRBD2. The trim removed 4 bases at V and 1 base at J, leaving 11 bases unmatched. The CDR3 runs 16 residues. Germline CDR1 and CDR2: SGHRS and YFSETQ. DNA of the CDR3: TGCGCCAGCAGCCCCGGGGGGTGGGGCCAATCCTACGAGCAGTACTTC. Translating gives CASSPGGWGQSYEQYF.

The V call is TRBV27, the J call TRBJ2-3, with TRBD2 as a possible D gene (6 bases). The CDR3 covers 16 residues. Germline assignment: CDR1 MNHEY and CDR2 SMNVEV (reference sequence). The ends were cut back, 5 bases at V and 0 bases at J, with 15 bases in the middle. The CDR3 loop is CASSPSGGASTDTQYF. DNA of the CDR3: TGTGCCAGCAGTCCCTCCGGAGGGGCGAGCACAGATACGCAGTATTTT.

The genes are TRBV20-1 and TRBJ2-1; tentatively, D is TRBD1 (6 bases). Germline V gives CDR1 DFQATT, CDR2 SNEGSKA (reference sequence). The V end lost 6 bases, the J end lost 11 bases, and 14 bases lay between the germline ends. CDR3 length: 11 amino acids. CDR3 region: CSAPTGWKQFF. CDR3 DNA: TGCAGTGCCCCCACAGGGTGGAAGCAGTTCTTC.

This clone occurred a few times. V gene TRBV5-4 combines with J gene TRBJ2-7, with D tentatively TRBD2 (5 bases). Germline loops: CDR1 SGHNT, CDR2 YYREEE (reference sequence). V lost 3 bases to trimming and J lost 6 bases, with 16 bases between them. The CDR3 has 14 residues. In nucleotides, the CDR3 is TGTGCCAGCAGCTCGGGATCACCCCGAACCGAGCAGTACTTC. It translates to CASSSGSPRTEQYF.

This chain connects TRBV6-5 to TRBJ1-1; TRBD1 might be the D (6 bases). This CDR3 is built from 15 residues. The V end lost 2 bases, the J end lost 3 bases, and 13 bases lay between the germline ends. CDR1 and CDR2 from the germline V gene are MNHEY and SVGAGI. The CDR3 nucleotides are TGTGCCAGCAGTTACCGTGGGGGCCAATACACTGAAGCTTTCTTT. It specifies CASSYRGGQYTEAFF.

This chain connects TRBV5-8 to TRBJ2-1, with D possibly TRBD2 on 5 matching bases. Looked up from germline, CDR1 is SGHTS and CDR2 is YDEGEE. The germline V and J ends were trimmed by 0 bases and 7 bases, with 8 bases remaining between them. The CDR3 spans 13 residues. In DNA form, the CDR3 reads TGTGCCAGCAGCTTGGTGACTATAAATGAGCAGTTCTTC. Translation gives CASSLVTINEQFF.

This chain connects TRBV5-1 to TRBJ1-1; D is possibly TRBD1 (5 bases). Germline values: CDR1 SGHRS, CDR2 YFSETQ. V dropped 4 bases and J dropped 6 bases, with 22 bases sitting between them. This CDR3 is 16 amino acids long. The CDR3 DNA is TGCGCCAGCAGCCAGCTAAGGACAAGGGGTCTCGCTGAAGCTTTCTTT. Residues: CASSQLRTRGLAEAFF.

The CDR3, as DNA: TGTGCCAGCTTAGAGTTAAGGGGATCTGGGGCCAACGTCCTGACTTTC. Its translation is CASLELRGSGANVLTF. The rearrangement links TRBV18 to TRBJ2-6; maybe TRBD1 (5 bases). The ends were cut back, 7 bases at V and 1 base at J, with 14 bases in the middle. This CDR3 comprises 16 residues. Germline V gene sequence: CDR1 KGHSH, CDR2 LQKENI.

The chain uses TRBV11-2 and TRBJ1-5, with TRBD1 identical over 7 bases. The V gene end was trimmed by 5 bases and the J gene end by 6 bases; junction bases not matched to a gene: 7. Germline V gene data show CDR1 as SGHAT and CDR2 as FQNNGV. This CDR3 region has 14 residues. The CDR3 DNA sequence: TGTGCCAGCAGCCGGGCCAGGGGGTCTCAGCCCCAGCATTTT. As protein: CASSRARGSQPQHF.

The CDR3 coding sequence is TGCAGCGTCGGGGGACTAGCGGAATCCTACAATGAGCAGTTCTTC. This encodes CSVGGLAESYNEQFF. The chain is built from TRBV29-1 and TRBJ2-1; TRBD2 matches 11 bases. Losses at the gene ends were 6 bases for V and 1 base for J; bases not matched to a gene: 5. CDR3 length: 15 residues. Germline V gene data show CDR1 as SQVTM and CDR2 as ANQGSEA.

V gene TRBV29-1 combines with J gene TRBJ1-1; 10 bases fit TRBD1. The germline gives CDR1 SQVTM, CDR2 ANQGSEA. The V and J ends lost 1 base and 5 bases, in that order; junction bases with no gene match: 1. This CDR3 is 13 amino acids long. CDR3 nucleotides: TGCAGCGTTGAAGGGACAGGGGGTACTGAAGCTTTCTTT. This sequence encodes CSVEGTGGTEAFF.